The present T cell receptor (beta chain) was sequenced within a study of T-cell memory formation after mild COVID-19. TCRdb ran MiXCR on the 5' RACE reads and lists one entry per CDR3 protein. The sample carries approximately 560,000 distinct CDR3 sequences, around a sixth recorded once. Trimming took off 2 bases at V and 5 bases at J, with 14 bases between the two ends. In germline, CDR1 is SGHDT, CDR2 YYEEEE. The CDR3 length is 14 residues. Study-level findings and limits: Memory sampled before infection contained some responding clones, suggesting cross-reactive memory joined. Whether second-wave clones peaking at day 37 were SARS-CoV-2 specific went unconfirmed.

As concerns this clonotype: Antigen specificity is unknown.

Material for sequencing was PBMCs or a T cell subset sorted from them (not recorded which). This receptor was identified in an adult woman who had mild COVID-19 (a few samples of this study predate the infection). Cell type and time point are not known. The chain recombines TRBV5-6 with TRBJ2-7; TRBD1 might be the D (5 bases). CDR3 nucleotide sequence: TGTGCCAGCAGCTTTTACAGGATAACGCACGAGCAGTACTTC. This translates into CASSFYRITHEQYF. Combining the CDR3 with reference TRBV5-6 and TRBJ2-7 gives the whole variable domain DAGVTQSPTHLIKTRGQQVTLRCSPKSGHDTVSWYQQALGQGPQFIFQYYEEEERQRGNFPDRFSGHQFPNYSSELNVNALLLGDSALYLCASSFYRITHEQYFGPGTRLTVT.